This passage covers 19 T cell receptor beta chains from one sample sequenced in a study of T cell responses to AZD1222 COVID-19 vaccine. The data were produced by immunoSEQ multiplex PCR, yet TCRdb's version contains in-frame clones alone and is incomplete. The table has roughly 70,000 clones, around 84% seen once; the top ten hold 20%. The starting material was peripheral blood, obtained on day 0 of AZD1222 vaccination. The receptors originated from an adult in good health.

The chain is built from TRBV5-1 and TRBJ2-3; 9 bases are shared with TRBD2. Germline CDR1 and CDR2: SGHRS and YFSETQ. Germline trimming cut 0 bases from V and 2 bases from J; bases unmatched to any gene: 4. The CDR3 spans 16 residues. The DNA for the CDR3 is TGCGCCAGCAGCTTGGGGGCGGGGGGGCCCACAGATACGCAGTATTTT. Protein sequence: CASSLGAGGPTDTQYF.

The gene calls are TRBV29-1 and TRBJ1-1, with TRBD1 matching over 7 bases. Germline V CDR1 and CDR2: SQVTM, ANQGSEA. The V gene end was trimmed by 4 bases and the J gene end by 8 bases; junction bases not matched to a gene: 10. CDR3 size: 13 residues. CDR3 loop: CSVVGDSFGEAFF. CDR3 DNA sequence: TGCAGCGTTGTGGGGGACAGCTTTGGGGAAGCTTTCTTT.

This clone was seen more than once but under ten times. This sequence joins TRBV3-1 (or the pseudogene TRBV3-2) and TRBJ2-2; maybe TRBD2 (6 bases). The length of the CDR3 is 15 residues. Germline V gene lookup returns CDR1 LGHDT and CDR2 YNNKEL (reference sequence). V was shortened by 1 base and J by 5 bases, with 11 bases between the two germline ends. CDR3 amino acids: CASSQGLGGTGELFF. The CDR3 bases are TGTGCCAGCAGCCAAGGCCTGGGAGGAACCGGGGAGCTGTTTTTT.

The V and J genes are TRBV20-1 and TRBJ2-7; D not resolved. V shed 7 bases and J shed 2 bases, with 9 bases lying between them. The CDR3 is 11 residues long. Germline V gene sequence: CDR1 DFQATT, CDR2 SNEGSKA (reference sequence). The CDR3 region is CSVNGPYEQYF. The DNA for the CDR3 is TGCAGTGTTAACGGCCCCTACGAGCAGTACTTC.

The chain employs TRBV7-9 and TRBJ2-5; D is uncertain. The V gene's germline CDR1 is SEHNR and CDR2 FQNEAQ (reference sequence). The CDR3 covers 13 residues. The ends were cut back, 5 bases at V and 4 bases at J, with 11 bases in the middle. The CDR3 reads CASSPPVGETQYF. CDR3 DNA: TGTGCCAGCAGCCCTCCTGTGGGAGAGACCCAGTACTTC.

V usage is TRBV19 and J usage is TRBJ2-2; D is ambiguous. V lost 1 base and J lost 6, with 6 bases in between. CDR1 LNHDA and CDR2 SQIVND come from the germline V gene (reference sequence). The CDR3 covers 13 residues. The CDR3 DNA reads TGTGCCAGTAGTATAGTTGTCTCCGGGGAGCTGTTTTTT. Translated: CASSIVVSGELFF.

This rearrangement joins TRBV10-3 to TRBJ2-1; 8 bases are a match to TRBD1. Per the germline V gene, CDR1 is ENHRY and CDR2 is SYGVKD. The CDR3 is 14 residues long. The J segment lost 7 bases and the V segment lost 7 bases, leaving 9 bases of the junction unmatched. The CDR3 coding sequence is TGTGCCATCACAGGGGGCCAAGGGGAGAATGAGCAGTTCTTC. It translates to CAITGGQGENEQFF.

This chain links TRBV19 with TRBJ2-3; 7 bases are shared with TRBD2. The J segment lost 0 bases and the V segment lost 7 bases, leaving 10 bases of the junction unmatched. Germline V CDR1 and CDR2: LNHDA, SQIVND (reference sequence). The CDR3 loop spans 16 amino acids. The CDR3 coding sequence is TGTGCCAGTACCCTCTGGGGGGGAACTAGCACAGATACGCAGTATTTT. Amino acid sequence: CASTLWGGTSTDTQYF.

The J gene is TRBJ1-2, the V gene TRBV6-5; 8 bases agree with TRBD1. CDR1 and CDR2 (germline): MNHEY, SVGAGI. The CDR3 spans 14 residues. The J segment lost 4 bases and the V segment lost 6 bases, leaving 7 bases of the junction unmatched. This chain's CDR3 is CASRPQGGGYGYTF. The CDR3 DNA follows: TGTGCCAGCAGGCCACAGGGGGGGGGCTATGGCTACACCTTC.

A single count supports this clone. This chain links TRBV20-1 with TRBJ2-1; no clear D gene. The CDR3 has 11 residues. V was pared by 1 base and J by 9 bases, with 7 bases between. Germline CDR1 is DFQATT and CDR2 is SNEGSKA (reference sequence). The CDR3 protein is CSARVGTEQFF. CDR3 coding DNA: TGCAGTGCTAGAGTTGGCACTGAGCAGTTCTTC.

The sample holds one count of this clone. The chain joins TRBV24-1 to TRBJ2-1; D may correspond to TRBD1 or TRBD2 (5 bases each). Germline V gene data show CDR1 as KGHDR and CDR2 as SFDVKD. There are 12 residues in the CDR3. V shed 5 bases and J shed 9 bases, with 10 bases lying between them. The CDR3 loop reads CATSGRDGEQFF. CDR3 in DNA: TGTGCCACCAGTGGAAGGGACGGTGAGCAGTTCTTC.

The chain has TRBV18 and TRBJ1-2; D ambiguous. Between the trimmed V and J ends, which lost 5 bases and 6 bases, there was a span of 13 bases. The CDR3 spans 13 residues. The germline V gene encodes CDR1 KGHSH and CDR2 LQKENI. The DNA for the CDR3 is TGTGCCAGCTCAGTTACAGAAAGCGATGGCTACACCTTC. Its translation is CASSVTESDGYTF. The entire variable domain, with the rest obtained from reference TRBV18 and TRBJ1-2, is as follows: NAGVMQNPRHLVRRRGQEARLRCSPMKGHSHVYWYRQLPEEGLKFMVYLQKENIIDESGMPKERFSAEFPKEGPSILRIQQVVRGDSAAYFCASSVTESDGYTFGSGTRLTVV.

This chain links TRBV16 with TRBJ1-2, with D unclear. This CDR3 has 12 residues. The germline V gene has CDR1 KGHSY and CDR2 FQNENV. The ends were cut back, 0 bases at V and 10 bases at J, with 9 bases in the middle. The CDR3 spells CASSQSWEHYTF. DNA of the CDR3: TGTGCCAGCAGCCAATCGTGGGAACACTACACCTTC. The complete variable domain, with remaining parts taken from reference TRBV16 and TRBJ1-2, reads GEEVAQTPKHLVRGEGQKAKLYCAPIKGHSYVFWYQQVLKNEFKFLISFQNENVFDETGMPKERFSAKCLPNSPCSLEIQATKLEDSAVYFCASSQSWEHYTFGSGTRLTVV.

The chain uses TRBV5-1 and TRBJ2-7; 10 nucleotides agree with TRBD1. Germline values: CDR1 SGHRS, CDR2 YFSETQ. The CDR3 consists of 16 residues. Losses at the gene ends were 4 bases for V and 2 bases for J; bases not matched to a gene: 9. The CDR3 spells CASSVTPGQGTYEQYF. The CDR3 DNA follows: TGCGCCAGCAGCGTCACCCCGGGACAGGGGACCTACGAGCAGTACTTC. Full variable domain (remainder filled in from reference TRBV5-1 and TRBJ2-7): KAGVTQTPRYLIKTRGQQVTLSCSPISGHRSVSWYQQTPGQGLQFLFEYFSETQRNKGNFPGRFSGRQFSNSRSEMNVSTLELGDSALYLCASSVTPGQGTYEQYFGPGTRLTVT.

This clone was detected only once. The V and J genes are TRBV9 and TRBJ1-6, with a tentative D call TRBD1 (6 bases). Germline V CDR1 and CDR2: SGDLS, YYNGEE. This CDR3 comprises 14 residues. V shed 5 bases and J shed 5 bases, with 11 bases lying between them. The CDR3 loop is CASSGTPNNSPLHF. CDR3 in DNA: TGTGCCAGCAGTGGGACACCGAATAATTCACCCCTCCACTTT.

V gene TRBV6-2 or TRBV6-3 combines with J gene TRBJ1-5, with D possibly TRBD1 on 6 matching bases. Germline values: CDR1 MNHEY, CDR2 SVGEGT. The CDR3 consists of 16 residues. V was cut by 5 bases and J by 3 bases, with 17 bases left in between. The CDR3 reads CASSARTASINQPQHF. As DNA, the CDR3 is TGTGCCAGCAGTGCGCGGACAGCAAGCATCAATCAGCCCCAGCATTTT.

The V gene is TRBV19, the J gene TRBJ1-3, with TRBD1 matching over 9 bases. Trimming took 3 bases from V and 4 from J; bases not matched to a gene: 10. This CDR3 has 17 residues. Germline V gives CDR1 LNHDA, CDR2 SQIVND (reference sequence). The CDR3 DNA reads as TGTGCCAGTAGTATTTCGGTACAGGGGGCAGTAGGAAACACCATATATTTT. It yields the protein CASSISVQGAVGNTIYF.

V gene TRBV18 combines with J gene TRBJ1-3; 9 nucleotides match TRBD1. Trimming took 1 base from V and 4 from J; bases not matched to a gene: 5. CDR1 is KGHSH and CDR2 is LQKENI in the germline V gene. The CDR3 runs to 16 residues. Here the CDR3 reads CASSPQGQGFGNTIYF. The CDR3 region has the DNA TGTGCCAGCTCACCACAGGGACAGGGCTTCGGAAACACCATATATTTT.

The chain carries TRBV5-1 and TRBJ1-1; 8 bases map to TRBD1. Trimming cost V 5 bases and J 5 bases; bases outside gene matches: 8. Per the germline V gene, CDR1 is SGHRS and CDR2 is YFSETQ. The CDR3 extends over 14 amino acids. The CDR3 DNA reads as TGCGCCAGCAGACCGGGACAGGAGTTTACTGAAGCTTTCTTT. This encodes CASRPGQEFTEAFF.